Shown below are 6 T cell receptor beta chains from a single sample sequenced in a study of early T cells in non-severe SARS-CoV-2 infection. Each CDR3 protein is one row after TCRdb ran MiXCR on the 5' RACE reads. The sample has 85,000 to 120,000 distinct CDR3 sequences, about an eighth seen once. The specimen sequenced was whole blood. The source is an adult who was a healthcare worker with PCR-confirmed SARS-CoV-2 infection or an uninfected control (not recorded which).

This chain uses TRBV4-1 with TRBJ1-2, with unresolved D. The CDR3 contains 13 residues. Trimming stripped 1 base from V and 5 bases from J, with 8 bases between. CDR1 MGHRA and CDR2 YSYEKL come from the germline V gene. This CDR3 is CASSQARSYGYTF. The CDR3 nucleotides are TGCGCCAGCAGCCAAGCCAGAAGTTATGGCTACACCTTC.

This clonotype was found many times. The rearrangement uses TRBV20-1 and TRBJ2-7; weak D call: TRBD2 (5 bases). Trimming cost V 0 bases and J 3 bases, with 6 bases left between them. CDR3 length equals 12 residues. Germline V lookup: CDR1 DFQATT, CDR2 SNEGSKA (reference sequence). CDR3 loop: CSARDTSYEQYF. In nucleotides, the CDR3 is TGCAGTGCTAGAGACACTAGCTACGAGCAGTACTTC.

This clonotype was recorded at least ten times. V usage is TRBV20-1 and J usage is TRBJ2-7, with 11 bases matching TRBD2. The J segment lost 7 bases and the V segment lost 4 bases, leaving 6 bases of the junction unmatched. This CDR3 is 13 amino acids long. The germline CDR1 and CDR2 sequences are DFQATT and SNEGSKA (reference sequence). CDR3 amino acids: CSAIPGTSGEQYF. CDR3 sequence (DNA): TGCAGTGCTATCCCCGGGACTAGCGGTGAGCAGTACTTC.

V gene TRBV21-1 combines with J gene TRBJ2-3; the table calls TRBD1, which could not be checked here. TRBV21-1 is a listed pseudogene. CDR3 length equals 15 residues. This chain's CDR3 is CASSNSYGQGNTQYF. The DNA for the CDR3 is TGTGCCAGCAGCAATTCCTACGGGCAGGGAAATACGCAGTATTTT.

This clonotype was seen only a few times. This chain joins TRBV9 and TRBJ2-3, with D hard to call. The CDR3 loop spans 13 amino acids. The germline V and J ends were trimmed by 3 bases and 0 bases, with 5 bases remaining between them. Looked up from germline, CDR1 is SGDLS and CDR2 is YYNGEE. The CDR3 protein is CASSGASTDTQYF. CDR3 coding DNA: TGTGCCAGCAGCGGAGCTAGCACAGATACGCAGTATTTT.

This clonotype has at least ten counts. The chain couples TRBV19 to TRBJ1-5, with D possibly being TRBD1 (6 bases). The CDR3 contains 12 residues. Per germline, CDR1 LNHDA and CDR2 SQIVND (reference sequence). Trimming cost V 3 bases and J 7 bases, with 7 bases left between them. CDR3 in amino acids: CASSMGAQPQHF. The DNA of the CDR3 is TGTGCCAGTAGTATGGGGGCCCAGCCCCAGCATTTT.